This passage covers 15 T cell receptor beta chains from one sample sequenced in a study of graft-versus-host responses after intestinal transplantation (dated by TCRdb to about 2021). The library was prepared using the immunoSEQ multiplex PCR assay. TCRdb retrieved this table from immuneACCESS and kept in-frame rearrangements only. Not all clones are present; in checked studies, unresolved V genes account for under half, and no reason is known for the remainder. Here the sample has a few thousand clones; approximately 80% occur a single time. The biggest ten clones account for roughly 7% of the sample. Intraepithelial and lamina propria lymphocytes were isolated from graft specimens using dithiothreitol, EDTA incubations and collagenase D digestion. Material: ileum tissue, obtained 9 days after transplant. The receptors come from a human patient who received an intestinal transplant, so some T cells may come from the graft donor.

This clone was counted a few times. CDR3 bases: TGTGCCAGCAGCCCTGGTAGCGGAACCTACAATGAGCAGTTCTTC. Protein sequence: CASSPGSGTYNEQFF. The J gene is TRBJ2-1, the V gene TRBV11-3; tentative D call: TRBD2 (6 bases). The length of the CDR3 is 15 residues. Between the trimmed V and J ends, which lost 5 bases and 2 bases, there was a span of 13 bases. The germline CDR1 and CDR2 sequences are SGHNT and YENEEA.

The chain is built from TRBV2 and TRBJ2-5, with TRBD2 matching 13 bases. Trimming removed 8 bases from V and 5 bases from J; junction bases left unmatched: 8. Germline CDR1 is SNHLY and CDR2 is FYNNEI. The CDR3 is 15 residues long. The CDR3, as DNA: TGTGCCAGCGTACTAGCGGGAGGGATCAGGGAGACCCAGTACTTC. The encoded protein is CASVLAGGIRETQYF. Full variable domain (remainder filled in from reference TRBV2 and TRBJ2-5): EPEVTQTPSHQVTQMGQEVILRCVPISNHLYFYWYRQILGQKVEFLVSFYNNEISEKSEIFDDQFSVERPDGSNFTLKIRSTKLEDSAMYFCASVLAGGIRETQYFGPGTRLLVL.

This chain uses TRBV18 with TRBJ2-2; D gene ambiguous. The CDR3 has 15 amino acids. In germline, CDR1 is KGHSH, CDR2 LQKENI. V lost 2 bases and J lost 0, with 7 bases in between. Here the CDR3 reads CASSPVSTNTGELFF. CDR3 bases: TGTGCCAGCTCACCAGTCTCAACGAACACCGGGGAGCTGTTTTTT.

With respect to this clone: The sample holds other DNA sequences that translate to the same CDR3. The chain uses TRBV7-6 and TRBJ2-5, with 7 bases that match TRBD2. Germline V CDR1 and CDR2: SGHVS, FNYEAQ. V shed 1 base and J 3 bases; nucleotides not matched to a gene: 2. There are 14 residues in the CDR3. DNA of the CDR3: TGTGCCAGCAGCTTAGGGGGGGGGAAAGAGACCCAGTACTTC. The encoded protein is CASSLGGGKETQYF.

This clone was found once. CDR3: CASSQVQGATDTQYF. As DNA, the CDR3 is TGTGCCAGCAGCCAAGTGCAGGGGGCCACAGATACGCAGTATTTT. This chain uses TRBV14 with TRBJ2-3, with 8 bases identical to TRBD1. In germline, CDR1 is SGHDN, CDR2 FVKESK. Trimming took 1 base from V and 2 from J; bases not matched to a gene: 2. The CDR3 is 15 residues long.

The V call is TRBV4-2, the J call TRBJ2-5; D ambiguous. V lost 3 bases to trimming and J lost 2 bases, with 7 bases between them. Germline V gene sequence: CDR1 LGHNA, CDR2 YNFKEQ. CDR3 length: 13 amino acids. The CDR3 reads CASSHHGQETQYF. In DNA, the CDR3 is TGTGCCAGCAGCCACCACGGACAAGAGACCCAGTACTTC.

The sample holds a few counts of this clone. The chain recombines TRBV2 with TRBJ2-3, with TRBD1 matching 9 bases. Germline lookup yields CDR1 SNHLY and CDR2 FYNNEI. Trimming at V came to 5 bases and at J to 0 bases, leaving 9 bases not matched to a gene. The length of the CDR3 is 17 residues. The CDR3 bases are TGTGCCAGCAGTTCCGGGACAGGGTTCCTTAGCACAGATACGCAGTATTTT. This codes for CASSSGTGFLSTDTQYF.

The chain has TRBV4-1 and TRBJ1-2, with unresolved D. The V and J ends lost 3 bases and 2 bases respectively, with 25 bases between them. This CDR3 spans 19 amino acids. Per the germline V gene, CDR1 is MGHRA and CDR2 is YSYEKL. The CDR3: CASSQDPFLGSPENYGYTF. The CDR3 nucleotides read TGCGCCAGCAGCCAGGACCCATTCTTAGGGAGCCCGGAGAACTATGGCTACACCTTC.

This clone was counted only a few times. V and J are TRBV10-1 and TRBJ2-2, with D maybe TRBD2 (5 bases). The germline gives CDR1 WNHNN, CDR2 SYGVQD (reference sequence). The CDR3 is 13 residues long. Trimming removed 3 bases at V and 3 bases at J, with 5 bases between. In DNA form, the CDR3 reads TGCGCCAGCAGTGACGGGGACACCGGGGAGCTGTTTTTT. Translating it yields CASSDGDTGELFF.

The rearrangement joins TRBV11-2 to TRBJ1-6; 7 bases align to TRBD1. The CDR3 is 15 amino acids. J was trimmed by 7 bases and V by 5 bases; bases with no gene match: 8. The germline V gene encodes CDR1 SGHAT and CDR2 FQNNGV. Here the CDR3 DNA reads TGTGCCAGCAGCCCTCAGACAGGGCCCAATTCACCCCTCCACTTT. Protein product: CASSPQTGPNSPLHF.

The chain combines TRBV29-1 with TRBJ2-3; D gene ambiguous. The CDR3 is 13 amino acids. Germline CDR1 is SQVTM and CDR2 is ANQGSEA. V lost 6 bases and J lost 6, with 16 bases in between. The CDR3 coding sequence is TGCAGCGTGACAACGACTTACCCCGATACGCAGTATTTT. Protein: CSVTTTYPDTQYF.

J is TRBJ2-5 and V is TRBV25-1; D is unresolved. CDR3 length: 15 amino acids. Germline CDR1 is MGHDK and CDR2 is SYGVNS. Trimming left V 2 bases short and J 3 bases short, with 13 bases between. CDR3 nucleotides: TGTGCCAGCAGTGAAAGGGCGGATCTCGAAGAGACCCAGTACTTC. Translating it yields CASSERADLEETQYF. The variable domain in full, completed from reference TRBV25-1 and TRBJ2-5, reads EADIYQTPRYLVIGTGKKITLECSQTMGHDKMYWYQQDPGMELHLIHYSYGVNSTEKGDLSSESTVSRIRTEHFPLTLESARPSHTSQYLCASSERADLEETQYFGPGTRLLVL.

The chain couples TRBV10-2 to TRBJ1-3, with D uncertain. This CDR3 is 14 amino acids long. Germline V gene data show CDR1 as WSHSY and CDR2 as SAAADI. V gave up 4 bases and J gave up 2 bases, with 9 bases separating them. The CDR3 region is CASSAGEAGNTIYF. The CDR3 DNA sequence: TGCGCCAGCAGTGCAGGAGAAGCTGGAAACACCATATATTTT.

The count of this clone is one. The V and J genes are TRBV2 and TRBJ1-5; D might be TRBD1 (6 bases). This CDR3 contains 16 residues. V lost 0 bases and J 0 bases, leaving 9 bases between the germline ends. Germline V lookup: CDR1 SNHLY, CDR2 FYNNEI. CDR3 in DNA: TGTGCCAGCAGTGAAGCACCGGGACATAGCAATCAGCCCCAGCATTTT. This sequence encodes CASSEAPGHSNQPQHF.

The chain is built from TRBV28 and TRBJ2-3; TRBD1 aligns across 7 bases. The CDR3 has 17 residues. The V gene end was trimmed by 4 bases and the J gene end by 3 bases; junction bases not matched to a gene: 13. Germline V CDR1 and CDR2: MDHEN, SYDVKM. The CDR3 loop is CASSSLQGYVRTDTQYF. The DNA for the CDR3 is TGTGCCAGCAGTTCCCTACAGGGGTATGTGAGGACAGATACGCAGTATTTT.